These 12 T cell receptor beta chains were sequenced from one sample in a study of cytomegalovirus exposure and HLA in healthy donors. The PCR contained 60 Vbeta and 13 Jbeta primers. Libraries were prepared by immunoSEQ multiplex PCR; TCRdb keeps only in-frame clonotypes and omits some of them. The table includes some 150,000 clones, around 82% detected once. The sample consisted of PBMCs. The receptors were sampled from a man aged 50 or older in good health and CMV-seropositive.

In its sample, this clone was seen a few times. The V call is TRBV6-6, the J call TRBJ2-7, with 9 bases that match TRBD1. The length of the CDR3 is 14 residues. J lost 2 bases, V lost 6 bases, and 5 bases had no gene match. Germline CDR1 MNHNY, CDR2 SVGAGI (reference sequence). CDR3 in amino acids: CASRSGTGTYEQYF. CDR3 nucleotides: TGTGCCAGCAGATCCGGGACAGGGACCTACGAGCAGTACTTC.

The rearrangement joins TRBV27 to TRBJ2-2; weak D call: TRBD2 (5 bases). Trimming left V 7 bases short and J 6 bases short, with 12 bases between. This CDR3 is 13 amino acids long. Looked up from germline, CDR1 is MNHEY and CDR2 is SMNVEV (reference sequence). CDR3 coding DNA: TGTGCCAGCAATCATGAGGGTCCCGGGGAGCTGTTTTTT. This encodes CASNHEGPGELFF.

The chain couples TRBV5-6 to TRBJ1-1; 11 bases align to TRBD1. This CDR3 has 14 residues. V trimming: 2 bases; J trimming: 8 bases; junction bases outside the gene matches: 5. The V gene's germline CDR1 is SGHDT and CDR2 YYEEEE. The CDR3 DNA sequence: TGTGCCAGCAGCTTTGGCCGGACAGGGGGCGAAGCTTTCTTT. As protein: CASSFGRTGGEAFF.

This sequence joins TRBV6-5 and TRBJ2-7; 9 bases align to TRBD2. The CDR3 is made up of 16 amino acids. CDR1 is MNHEY and CDR2 is SVGAGI in the germline V gene. The ends lost 2 bases at V and 5 bases at J; junction bases unmatched: 10. CDR3 coding DNA: TGTGCCAGCAGTTACGTTGCTAGCGGGAAGGGAAACGAGCAGTACTTC. Translation gives CASSYVASGKGNEQYF.

The chain combines TRBV19 with TRBJ1-6; 10 bases align to TRBD1. With V trimmed by 5 bases and J by 6 bases, 7 bases remained unmatched. Germline CDR1 LNHDA, CDR2 SQIVND (reference sequence). CDR3 length: 16 residues. CDR3 in amino acids: CASSARDRGSNSPLHF. The CDR3 region has the DNA TGTGCCAGTAGTGCTCGGGACAGGGGCTCTAATTCACCCCTCCACTTT. Full variable domain (outside the CDR3, taken from reference TRBV19 and TRBJ1-6): DGGITQSPKYLFRKEGQNVTLSCEQNLNHDAMYWYRQDPGQGLRLIYYSQIVNDFQKGDIAEGYSVSREKKESFPLTVTSAQKNPTAFYLCASSARDRGSNSPLHFGNGTRLTVT.

This clone showed up just once. The rearrangement links TRBV29-1 to TRBJ2-1; 8 nucleotides agree with TRBD1. The CDR3 loop spans 13 amino acids. CDR1 and CDR2 from the germline V gene are SQVTM and ANQGSEA. V trimming: 4 bases; J trimming: 9 bases; junction bases outside the gene matches: 8. For the CDR3, the DNA is TGCAGCGTTGTGGCAGGGGGCGCTCTTGAGCAGTTCTTC. Its protein product is CSVVAGGALEQFF.

V and J are TRBV6-6 and TRBJ1-2; 10 bases are a match to TRBD1. V lost 5 bases to trimming and J lost 7 bases; unmatched junction nucleotides: 7. This CDR3 contains 14 residues. CDR1 MNHNY and CDR2 SVGAGI come from the germline V gene (reference sequence). The CDR3, as DNA: TGTGCCAGCAGTCCGGGACAGGGGATGGGTGGCTACACCTTC. It yields the protein CASSPGQGMGGYTF.

A note on this clone: The sample carries other DNA sequences with the same CDR3. The CDR3 here is CASSPDGGYNSPLHF. The CDR3 bases are TGTGCCAGCAGCCCGGACGGCGGGTATAATTCACCCCTCCACTTT. J is TRBJ1-6 and V is TRBV5-6; D call uncertain. Germline values: CDR1 SGHDT, CDR2 YYEEEE. The CDR3 is 15 amino acids. Trimming took off 4 bases at V and 4 bases at J, with 12 bases between the two ends. The variable domain in full, completed from reference TRBV5-6 and TRBJ1-6, reads DAGVTQSPTHLIKTRGQQVTLRCSPKSGHDTVSWYQQALGQGPQFIFQYYEEEERQRGNFPDRFSGHQFPNYSSELNVNALLLGDSALYLCASSPDGGYNSPLHFGNGTRLTVT.

This clone was seen a few times. This chain joins TRBV9 and TRBJ2-2; 9 bases match TRBD2. J was trimmed by 4 bases and V by 4 bases; bases with no gene match: 2. The CDR3 extends over 14 amino acids. The germline V gene has CDR1 SGDLS and CDR2 YYNGEE. In DNA form, the CDR3 reads TGTGCCAGCAGCCTGCGGGGGGGCACCGGGGAGCTGTTTTTT. Encoded protein: CASSLRGGTGELFF.

This chain uses TRBV7-9 with TRBJ1-3; D ambiguous. This CDR3 comprises 14 residues. The ends were cut back, 4 bases at V and 0 bases at J, with 7 bases in the middle. The germline V gene has CDR1 SEHNR and CDR2 FQNEAQ (reference sequence). The CDR3 nucleotides read TGTGCCAGCAGCTACGACTACTCTGGAAACACCATATATTTT. It encodes CASSYDYSGNTIYF.

V and J are TRBV7-9 and TRBJ2-5; unclear D gene. This CDR3 region has 12 residues. Germline V lookup: CDR1 SEHNR, CDR2 FQNEAQ (reference sequence). V dropped 6 bases and J dropped 5 bases, with 10 bases sitting between them. Here the CDR3 reads CASSPTSETQYF. CDR3 DNA sequence: TGTGCCAGCAGTCCGACTTCGGAGACCCAGTACTTC.

The chain uses TRBV6-5 and TRBJ2-7; 9 bases fit TRBD1. The CDR3 consists of 14 residues. Germline V lookup: CDR1 MNHEY, CDR2 SVGAGI. J was trimmed by 4 bases and V by 5 bases; bases with no gene match: 6. CDR3 sequence (DNA): TGTGCCAGCAGTCGCGACAGGGGGAGTTACGAGCAGTACTTC. Translating it yields CASSRDRGSYEQYF.